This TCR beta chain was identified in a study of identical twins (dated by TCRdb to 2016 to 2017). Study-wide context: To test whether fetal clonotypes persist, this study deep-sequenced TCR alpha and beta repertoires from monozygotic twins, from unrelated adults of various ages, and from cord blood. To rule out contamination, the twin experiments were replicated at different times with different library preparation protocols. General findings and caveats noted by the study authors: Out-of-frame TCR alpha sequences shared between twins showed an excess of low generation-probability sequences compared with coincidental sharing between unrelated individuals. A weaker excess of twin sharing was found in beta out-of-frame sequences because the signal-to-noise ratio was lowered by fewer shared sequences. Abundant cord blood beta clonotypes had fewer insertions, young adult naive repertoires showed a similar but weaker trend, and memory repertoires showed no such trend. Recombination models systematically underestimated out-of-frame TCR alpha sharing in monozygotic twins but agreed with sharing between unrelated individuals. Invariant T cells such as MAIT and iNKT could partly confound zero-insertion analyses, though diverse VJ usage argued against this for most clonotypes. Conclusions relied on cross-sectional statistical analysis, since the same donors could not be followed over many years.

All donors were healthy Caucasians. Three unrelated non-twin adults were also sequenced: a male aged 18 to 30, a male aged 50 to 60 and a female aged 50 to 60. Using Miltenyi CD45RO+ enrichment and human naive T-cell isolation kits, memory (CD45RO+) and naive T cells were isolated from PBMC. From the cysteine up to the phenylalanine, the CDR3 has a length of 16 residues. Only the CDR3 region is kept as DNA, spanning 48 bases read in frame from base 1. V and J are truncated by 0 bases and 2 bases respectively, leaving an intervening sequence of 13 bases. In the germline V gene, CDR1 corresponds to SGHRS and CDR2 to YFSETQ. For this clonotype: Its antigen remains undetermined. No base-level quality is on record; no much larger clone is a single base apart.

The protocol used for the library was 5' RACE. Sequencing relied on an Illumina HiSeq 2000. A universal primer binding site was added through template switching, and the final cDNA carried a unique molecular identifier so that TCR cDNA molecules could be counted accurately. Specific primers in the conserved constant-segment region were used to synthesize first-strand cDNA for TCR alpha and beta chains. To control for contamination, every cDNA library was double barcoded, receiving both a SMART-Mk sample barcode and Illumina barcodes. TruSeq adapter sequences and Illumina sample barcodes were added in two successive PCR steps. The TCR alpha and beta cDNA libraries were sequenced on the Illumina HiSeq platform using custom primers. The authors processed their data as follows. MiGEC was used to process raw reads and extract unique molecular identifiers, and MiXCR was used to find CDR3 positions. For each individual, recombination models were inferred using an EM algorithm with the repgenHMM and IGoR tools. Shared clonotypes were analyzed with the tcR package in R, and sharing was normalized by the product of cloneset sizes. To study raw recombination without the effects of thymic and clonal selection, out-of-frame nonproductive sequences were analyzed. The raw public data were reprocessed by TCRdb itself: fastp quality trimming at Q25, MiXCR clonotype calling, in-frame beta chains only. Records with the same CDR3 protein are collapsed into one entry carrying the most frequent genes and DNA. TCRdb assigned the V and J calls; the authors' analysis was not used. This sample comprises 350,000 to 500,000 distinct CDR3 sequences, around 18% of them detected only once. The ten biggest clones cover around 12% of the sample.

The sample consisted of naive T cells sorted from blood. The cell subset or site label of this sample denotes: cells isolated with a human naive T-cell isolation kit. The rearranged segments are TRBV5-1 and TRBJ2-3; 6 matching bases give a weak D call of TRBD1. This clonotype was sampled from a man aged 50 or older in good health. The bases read TGCGCCAGCAGCTTGGCCGTCAGGGGAAACACAGATACGCAGTATTTT. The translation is CASSLAVRGNTDTQYF. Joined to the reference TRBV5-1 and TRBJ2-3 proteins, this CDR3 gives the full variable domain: KAGVTQTPRYLIKTRGQQVTLSCSPISGHRSVSWYQQTPGQGLQFLFEYFSETQRNKGNFPGRFSGRQFSNSRSEMNVSTLELGDSALYLCASSLAVRGNTDTQYFGPGTRLTVL.